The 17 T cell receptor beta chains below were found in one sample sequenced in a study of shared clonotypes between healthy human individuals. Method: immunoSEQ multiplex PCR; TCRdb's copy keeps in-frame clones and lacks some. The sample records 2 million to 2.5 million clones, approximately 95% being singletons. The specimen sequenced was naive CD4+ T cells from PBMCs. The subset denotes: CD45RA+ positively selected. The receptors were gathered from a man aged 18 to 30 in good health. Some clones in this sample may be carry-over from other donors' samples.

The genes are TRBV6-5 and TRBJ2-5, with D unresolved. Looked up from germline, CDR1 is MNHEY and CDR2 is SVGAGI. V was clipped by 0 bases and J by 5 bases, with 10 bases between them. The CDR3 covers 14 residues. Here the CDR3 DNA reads TGTGCCAGCAGTTACTCCCGAACCGGGGAGACCCAGTACTTC. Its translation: CASSYSRTGETQYF.

The DNA for the CDR3 is TGTGCCAGTTACTCTCCGGGGGCCCCTAATGAAAAACTGTTTTTT. This gives the protein CASYSPGAPNEKLFF. The chain uses TRBV19 and TRBJ1-4; possible D gene TRBD1, 6 bases. This CDR3 has 15 residues. V was trimmed by 8 bases and J by 3 bases, leaving 16 bases between them. Germline assignment: CDR1 LNHDA and CDR2 SQIVND (reference sequence).

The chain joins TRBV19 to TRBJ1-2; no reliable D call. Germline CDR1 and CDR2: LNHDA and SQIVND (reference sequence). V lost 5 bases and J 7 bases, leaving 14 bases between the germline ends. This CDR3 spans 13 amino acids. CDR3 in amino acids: CASSPLSAFGYTF. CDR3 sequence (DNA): TGTGCCAGTAGTCCCTTGTCTGCGTTTGGCTACACCTTC.

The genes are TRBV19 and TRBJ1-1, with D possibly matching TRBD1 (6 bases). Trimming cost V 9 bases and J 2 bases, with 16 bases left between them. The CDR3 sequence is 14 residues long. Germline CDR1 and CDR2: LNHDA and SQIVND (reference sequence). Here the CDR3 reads CASLLRGANTEAFF. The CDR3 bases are TGTGCCAGCCTTCTGAGGGGGGCCAACACTGAAGCTTTCTTT.

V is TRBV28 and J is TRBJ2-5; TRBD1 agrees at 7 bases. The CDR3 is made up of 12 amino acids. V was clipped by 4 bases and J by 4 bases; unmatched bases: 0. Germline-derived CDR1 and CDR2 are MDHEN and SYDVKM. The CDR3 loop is CASSWTGETQYF. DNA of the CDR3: TGTGCCAGCAGTTGGACAGGAGAGACCCAGTACTTC.

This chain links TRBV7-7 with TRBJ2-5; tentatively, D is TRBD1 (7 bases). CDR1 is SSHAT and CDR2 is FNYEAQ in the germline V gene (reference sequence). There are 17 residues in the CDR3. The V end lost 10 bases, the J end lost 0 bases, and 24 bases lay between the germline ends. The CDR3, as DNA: TGTGCCATCATGGGCGTAACAGGGGACTCGTACCAAGAGACCCAGTACTTC. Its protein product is CAIMGVTGDSYQETQYF.

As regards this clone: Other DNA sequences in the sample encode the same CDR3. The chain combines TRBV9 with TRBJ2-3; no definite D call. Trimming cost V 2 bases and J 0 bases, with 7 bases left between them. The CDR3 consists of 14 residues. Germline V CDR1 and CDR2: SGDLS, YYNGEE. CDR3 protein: CASSVFSSTDTQYF. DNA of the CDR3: TGTGCCAGCAGCGTCTTTTCGAGCACAGATACGCAGTATTTT.

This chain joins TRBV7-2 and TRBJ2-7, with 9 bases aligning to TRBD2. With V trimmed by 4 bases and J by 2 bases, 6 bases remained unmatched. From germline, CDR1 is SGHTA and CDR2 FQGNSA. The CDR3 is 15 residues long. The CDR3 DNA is TGTGCCAGCAGCTCCAGGGTAGCGGGGGCCTACGAGCAGTACTTC. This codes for CASSSRVAGAYEQYF.

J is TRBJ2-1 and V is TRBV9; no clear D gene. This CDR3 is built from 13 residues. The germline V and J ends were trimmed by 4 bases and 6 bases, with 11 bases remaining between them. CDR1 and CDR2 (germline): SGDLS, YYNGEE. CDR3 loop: CASSLDRVNEQFF. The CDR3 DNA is TGTGCCAGCAGCCTAGACCGAGTCAATGAGCAGTTCTTC.

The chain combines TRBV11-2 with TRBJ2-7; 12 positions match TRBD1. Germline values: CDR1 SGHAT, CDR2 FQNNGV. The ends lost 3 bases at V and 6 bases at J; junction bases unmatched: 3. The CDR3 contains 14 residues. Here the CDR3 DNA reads TGTGCCAGCAGCTTGGGACAGGGGGCTGGCGAGCAGTACTTC. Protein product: CASSLGQGAGEQYF.

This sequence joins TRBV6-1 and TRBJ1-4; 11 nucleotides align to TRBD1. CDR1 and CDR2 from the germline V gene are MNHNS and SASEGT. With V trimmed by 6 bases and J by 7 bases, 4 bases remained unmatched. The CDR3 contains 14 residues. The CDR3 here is CASRDRGLFEKLFF. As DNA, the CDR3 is TGTGCCAGCAGGGACAGGGGGCTGTTTGAAAAACTGTTTTTT.

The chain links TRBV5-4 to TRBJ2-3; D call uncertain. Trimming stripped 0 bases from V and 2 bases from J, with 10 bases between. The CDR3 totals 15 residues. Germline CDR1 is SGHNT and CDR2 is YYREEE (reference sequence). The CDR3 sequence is CASSLVAGITDTQYF. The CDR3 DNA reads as TGTGCCAGCAGCTTGGTGGCAGGAATCACAGATACGCAGTATTTT.

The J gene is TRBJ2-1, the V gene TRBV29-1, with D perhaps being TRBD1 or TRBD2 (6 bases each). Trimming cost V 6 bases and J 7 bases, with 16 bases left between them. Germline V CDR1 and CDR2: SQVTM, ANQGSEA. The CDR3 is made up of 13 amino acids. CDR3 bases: TGCAGCGTACAAGAGCAGGGGAGGAATGAGCAGTTCTTC. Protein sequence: CSVQEQGRNEQFF.

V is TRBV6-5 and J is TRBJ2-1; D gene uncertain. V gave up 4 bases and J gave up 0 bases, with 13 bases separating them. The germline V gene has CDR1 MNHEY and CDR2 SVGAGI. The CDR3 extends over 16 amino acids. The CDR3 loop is CASSSRLGSSYNEQFF. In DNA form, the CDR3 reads TGTGCCAGCAGTTCGCGACTGGGAAGCTCCTACAATGAGCAGTTCTTC.

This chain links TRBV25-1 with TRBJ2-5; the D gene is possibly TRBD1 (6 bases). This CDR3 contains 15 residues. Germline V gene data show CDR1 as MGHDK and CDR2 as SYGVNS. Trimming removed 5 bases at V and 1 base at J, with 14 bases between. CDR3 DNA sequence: TGTGCCAGCAGTCGGCCAACAGGGTTCCAAGAGACCCAGTACTTC. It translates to CASSRPTGFQETQYF. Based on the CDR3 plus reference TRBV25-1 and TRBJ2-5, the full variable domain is EADIYQTPRYLVIGTGKKITLECSQTMGHDKMYWYQQDPGMELHLIHYSYGVNSTEKGDLSSESTVSRIRTEHFPLTLESARPSHTSQYLCASSRPTGFQETQYFGPGTRLLVL.

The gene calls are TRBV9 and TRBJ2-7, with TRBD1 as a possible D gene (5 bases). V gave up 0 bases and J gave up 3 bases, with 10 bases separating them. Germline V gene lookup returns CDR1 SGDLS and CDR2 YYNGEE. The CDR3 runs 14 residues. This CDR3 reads CASSVDPGHYEQYF. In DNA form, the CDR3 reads TGTGCCAGCAGCGTAGACCCAGGGCACTACGAGCAGTACTTC.

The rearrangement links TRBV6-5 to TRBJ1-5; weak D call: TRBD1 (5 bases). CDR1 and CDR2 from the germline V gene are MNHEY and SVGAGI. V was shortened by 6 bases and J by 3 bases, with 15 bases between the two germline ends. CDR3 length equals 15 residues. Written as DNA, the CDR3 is TGTGCCAGCAGCCGGCTGGAGGGGAACAATCAGCCCCAGCATTTT. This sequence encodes CASSRLEGNNQPQHF.